The 11 T cell receptor beta chains below were found in one sample sequenced in a study of blood T cell repertoires in COVID-19. Assay used: immunoSEQ multiplex PCR; TCRdb lists only in-frame clones, some missing. Here the sample spans under 130,000 clones, approximately 80% being singletons. The sample comprised peripheral blood. The receptors were gathered from a man in his sixties or seventies with active or convalescent COVID-19.

This sequence joins TRBV6-6 and TRBJ1-4; 10 positions match TRBD1. V shed 3 bases, J shed 4 bases, and the junction held 2 bases outside the gene matches. The CDR3 loop spans 15 amino acids. Germline V CDR1 and CDR2: MNHNY, SVGAGI (reference sequence). CDR3 amino acids: CASSYRDRGNEKLFF. CDR3 nucleotides: TGTGCCAGCAGTTATAGGGACAGGGGTAATGAAAAACTGTTTTTT.

The rearrangement links TRBV18 to TRBJ2-1, with D maybe TRBD2 (6 bases). V lost 5 bases to trimming and J lost 1 base, with 9 bases between them. Germline-derived CDR1 and CDR2 are KGHSH and LQKENI. This CDR3 region has 14 residues. The CDR3 loop is CASSGTRSYNEQFF. The CDR3 nucleotides are TGTGCCAGCTCAGGGACTCGGTCCTACAATGAGCAGTTCTTC.

This clone is a singleton in its sample. The V gene is TRBV2, the J gene TRBJ1-2, with D maybe TRBD1 (5 bases). The CDR3 loop spans 14 amino acids. CDR1 and CDR2 (germline): SNHLY, FYNNEI. Trimming took off 4 bases at V and 4 bases at J, with 13 bases between the two ends. The CDR3 region is CASSGDSGSYGYTF. The DNA for the CDR3 is TGTGCCAGCAGTGGGGACTCAGGCTCCTATGGCTACACCTTC.

This clone came up once. J is TRBJ2-1 and V is TRBV10-1; TRBD1 is a possible D gene (6 bases). Trimming shortened V by 6 bases and J by 7 bases, and 16 bases separated the two germline ends. Germline CDR1 WNHNN, CDR2 SYGVQD (reference sequence). This CDR3 spans 14 amino acids. The CDR3 reads CASSGNRVWNEQFF. In DNA, the CDR3 is TGCGCCAGCAGCGGGAACAGGGTTTGGAATGAGCAGTTCTTC.

The chain carries TRBV4-1 and TRBJ1-2; 10 nucleotides agree with TRBD1. The CDR3 runs to 14 residues. Trimming cost V 1 base and J 6 bases; bases outside gene matches: 2. CDR1 is MGHRA, CDR2 YSYEKL, per germline. The CDR3 DNA sequence: TGCGCCAGCAGCCAAGGACAGGGGGCGGATGGCTACACCTTC. Encoded protein: CASSQGQGADGYTF.

The V and J genes are TRBV5-5 and TRBJ1-2; D is ambiguous. With 0 bases removed from V and 0 bases from J, the gap between germline ends came to 6 bases. Germline V CDR1 and CDR2: SGHKS, YYEKEE (reference sequence). The CDR3 runs 14 residues. The DNA for the CDR3 is TGTGCCAGCAGCTTGGCCCCCACTAACTATGGCTACACCTTC. Translated: CASSLAPTNYGYTF. Looking up the rest from reference TRBV5-5 and TRBJ1-2 gives the full variable domain: DAGVTQSPTHLIKTRGQQVTLRCSPISGHKSVSWYQQVLGQGPQFIFQYYEKEERGRGNFPDRFSARQFPNYSSELNVNALLLGDSALYLCASSLAPTNYGYTFGSGTRLTVV.

CDR3 region: CSASVTEQGYTF. DNA for the CDR3: TGCAGTGCTAGTGTGACAGAGCAGGGCTACACCTTC. The genes are TRBV20-1 and TRBJ1-2; TRBD1 is a possible D gene (5 bases). CDR1 is DFQATT and CDR2 is SNEGSKA in the germline V gene (reference sequence). V was cut by 3 bases and J by 8 bases, with 13 bases left in between. The CDR3 length is 12 residues.

This chain connects TRBV3-1 (or the pseudogene TRBV3-2) to TRBJ2-3; TRBD2 is a possible D gene (5 bases). The CDR3 runs 16 residues. Germline assignment: CDR1 LGHDT and CDR2 YNNKEL (reference sequence). V was shortened by 1 base and J by 0 bases, with 11 bases between the two germline ends. Written as DNA, the CDR3 is TGTGCCAGCAGCCAAGGGACTGCCCGTAGCACAGATACGCAGTATTTT. It codes for CASSQGTARSTDTQYF.

This chain joins TRBV12-5 and TRBJ1-2; TRBD1 might be the D (6 bases). The germline V gene has CDR1 LGHNT and CDR2 FRNRAP. This CDR3 is built from 17 residues. V was cut by 4 bases and J by 0 bases, with 18 bases left in between. The CDR3 reads CASGSPLGTHSNYGYTF. DNA for the CDR3: TGTGCTAGTGGTTCACCCCTCGGGACACACTCTAACTATGGCTACACCTTC.

This clone has a handful of counts. The chain is built from TRBV7-9 and TRBJ2-3; 11 bases are shared with TRBD2. The CDR3 spans 21 residues. V lost 5 bases to trimming and J lost 0 bases; unmatched junction nucleotides: 19. Germline assignment: CDR1 SEHNR and CDR2 FQNEAQ (reference sequence). The DNA of the CDR3 is TGTGCCAGCAGCACGACCGCTACTAGCGGGGGAGGACACGCTAGCACAGATACGCAGTATTTT. Encoded protein: CASSTTATSGGGHASTDTQYF.

This clone was seen just once. The V gene is TRBV30, the J gene TRBJ2-2; 7 nucleotides agree with TRBD1. The V gene end was trimmed by 4 bases and the J gene end by 4 bases; junction bases not matched to a gene: 9. This CDR3 spans 15 amino acids. CDR1 GTSNPN and CDR2 SVGIG come from the germline V gene (reference sequence). Written as DNA, the CDR3 is TGTGCCTGGAAAAAACGACCAGGGGGCACCGGGGAGCTGTTTTTT. Residues: CAWKKRPGGTGELFF. The variable domain in full, completed from reference TRBV30 and TRBJ2-2, reads SQTIHQWPATLVQPVGSPLSLECTVEGTSNPNLYWYRQAAGRGLQLLFYSVGIGQISSEVPQNLSASRPQDRQFILSSKKLLLSDSGFYLCAWKKRPGGTGELFFGEGSRLTVL.